The source of this T cell receptor beta chain is a study of blood T cell repertoires in COVID-19. In the original workflow: The assay estimated nucleated cells by amplifying reference gene primers. The table came from immunoSEQ multiplex PCR; TCRdb's copy has only in-frame clones and leaves some out. The DNA was the basis for D and trimming; V, J and clone size are from that table. Of approximately 54,000 clones listed, roughly 79% are singletons. CDR1 and CDR2 from the germline V gene are SGHAT and FQNNGV. This CDR3 comprises 13 residues. The V and J ends lost 4 bases and 7 bases, in that order; junction bases with no gene match: 2.

The clonotype was recovered from a woman between 55 and 75 years old with acute or convalescent COVID-19. This rearrangement joins TRBV11-2 to TRBJ2-1, with 9 bases matching TRBD1. Sequenced sample: peripheral blood. CDR3 amino acids: CASSWTGANEQFF. The CDR3 DNA is TGTGCCAGCAGCTGGACAGGGGCGAATGAGCAGTTCTTC.